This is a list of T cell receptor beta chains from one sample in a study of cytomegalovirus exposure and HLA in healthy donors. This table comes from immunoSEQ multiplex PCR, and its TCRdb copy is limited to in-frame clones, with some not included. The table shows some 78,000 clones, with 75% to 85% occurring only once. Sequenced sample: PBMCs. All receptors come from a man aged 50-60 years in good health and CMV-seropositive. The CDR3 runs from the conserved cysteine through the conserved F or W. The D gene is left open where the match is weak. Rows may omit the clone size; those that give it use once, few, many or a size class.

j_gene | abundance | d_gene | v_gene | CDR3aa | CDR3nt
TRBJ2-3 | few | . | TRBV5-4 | CASRTEGGVTDTQYF | TGTGCCAGCAGGACCGAAGGCGGTGTGACAGATACGCAGTATTTT
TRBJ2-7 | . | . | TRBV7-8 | CASSLPGDLTYEQYF | TGTGCCAGCAGCTTACCGGGGGACTTGACTTACGAGCAGTACTTC
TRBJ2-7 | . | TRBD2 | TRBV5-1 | CASNPSGRIHEQYF | TGCGCCAGCAACCCTAGCGGGAGGATCCACGAGCAGTACTTC
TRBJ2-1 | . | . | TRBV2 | CASSELTSSDEQFF | TGTGCCAGCAGCGAACTGACTAGTAGTGATGAGCAGTTCTTC
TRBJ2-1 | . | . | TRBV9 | CASSDGVAGGNEQFF | TGTGCCAGCAGTGACGGGGTAGCTGGTGGGAATGAGCAGTTCTTC
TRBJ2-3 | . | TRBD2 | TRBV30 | CAWDPTGGSSDTQYF | TGTGCCTGGGACCCTACAGGCGGGAGTTCGGATACGCAGTATTTT
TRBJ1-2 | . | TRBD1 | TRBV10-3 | CAISKDRVHVSNYGYTF | TGTGCCATCAGTAAAGACAGGGTTCACGTTTCCAACTATGGCTACACCTTC
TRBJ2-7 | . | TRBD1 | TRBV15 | CATSRDGTGGYEQYF | TGTGCCACCAGCAGAGATGGGACAGGGGGTTACGAGCAGTACTTC
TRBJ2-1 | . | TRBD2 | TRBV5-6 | CASTGLAGSYNEQFF | TGTGCCAGCACGGGACTAGCGGGTTCCTACAATGAGCAGTTCTTC
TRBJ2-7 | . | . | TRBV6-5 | CASSYGLTGNEQYF | TGTGCCAGCAGTTACGGTTTGACAGGCAACGAGCAGTACTTC
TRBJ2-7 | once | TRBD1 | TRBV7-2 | CASSLGTGINYEQYF | TGTGCCAGCAGCTTAGGGACAGGGATAAACTACGAGCAGTACTTC
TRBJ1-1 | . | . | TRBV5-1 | CASSFGRQRVTEAFF | TGCGCCAGCAGCTTTGGCAGGCAGAGGGTCACTGAAGCTTTCTTT
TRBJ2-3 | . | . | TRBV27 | CASSSRAAGTDTQYF | TGTGCCAGCAGTTCCAGAGCGGCCGGCACAGATACGCAGTATTTT
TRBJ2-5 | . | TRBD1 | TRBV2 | CASSVNRGRGETQYF | TGTGCCAGCAGTGTGAACAGGGGGCGCGGAGAGACCCAGTACTTC
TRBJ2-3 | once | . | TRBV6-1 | CASSDPGRTDTQYF | TGTGCCAGCAGTGATCCGGGAAGAACAGATACGCAGTATTTT
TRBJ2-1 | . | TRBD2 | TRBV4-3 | CASSQARGTSGPYNEQFF | TGCGCCAGCAGCCAAGCGCGTGGGACTAGCGGGCCGTACAATGAGCAGTTCTTC
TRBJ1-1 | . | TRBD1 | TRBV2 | CASSPGTGETEAFF | TGTGCCAGCAGTCCCGGGACAGGGGAGACTGAAGCTTTCTTT
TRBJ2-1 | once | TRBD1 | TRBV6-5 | CASSYSGQTNGEQFF | TGTGCCAGCAGTTACTCGGGACAGACAAACGGTGAGCAGTTCTTC
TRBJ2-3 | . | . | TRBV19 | CASTGLDSSTQYF | TGTGCCAGTACAGGTCTGGACTCCAGTACGCAGTATTTT
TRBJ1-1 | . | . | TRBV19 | CASTLGNTEAFF | TGTGCCAGTACCCTCGGGAACACTGAAGCTTTCTTT
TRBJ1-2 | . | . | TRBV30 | CAWSVPYRQANYGYTF | TGTGCCTGGAGTGTCCCGTACAGACAGGCTAACTATGGCTACACCTTC
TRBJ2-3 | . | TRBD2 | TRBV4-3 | CASSQEIVSGSSDTQYF | TGCGCCAGCAGCCAAGAGATTGTTAGCGGGAGTTCAGATACGCAGTATTTT
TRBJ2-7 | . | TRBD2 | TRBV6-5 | CASKPLAGSYEQYF | TGTGCCAGCAAACCCCTAGCGGGCTCCTACGAGCAGTACTTC
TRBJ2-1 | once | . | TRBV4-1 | CASSHSRYNEQFF | TGCGCCAGCAGCCACTCTAGATACAATGAGCAGTTCTTC
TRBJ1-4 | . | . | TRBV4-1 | CASSQDLAEKLFF | TGCGCCAGCAGCCAAGATCTGGCTGAAAAACTGTTTTTT
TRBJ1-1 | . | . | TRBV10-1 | CASSEMRIWNTEAFF | TGCGCCAGCAGTGAAATGAGGATTTGGAACACTGAAGCTTTCTTT
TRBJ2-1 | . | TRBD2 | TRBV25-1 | CASSEFSGRSYNEQFF | TGTGCCAGCAGTGAATTCTCCGGGAGGTCCTACAATGAGCAGTTCTTC
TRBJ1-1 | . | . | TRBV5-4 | CASSFLTGTGDTEAFF | TGTGCCAGCAGCTTTCTAACGGGGACTGGGGACACTGAAGCTTTCTTT
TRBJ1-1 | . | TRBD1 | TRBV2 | CASSDDRVGTEAFF | TGTGCCAGCAGTGACGACAGGGTAGGCACTGAAGCTTTCTTT
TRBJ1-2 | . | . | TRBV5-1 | CASSPSGGRGSALDYGYTF | TGCGCCAGCAGCCCCAGCGGGGGGCGAGGTTCGGCGCTGGACTATGGCTACACCTTC
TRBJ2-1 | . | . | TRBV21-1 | CASSTSGTDSGSKYNEQFF | TGTGCCAGCAGCACCTCCGGGACGGATAGCGGGAGTAAATACAATGAGCAGTTCTTC
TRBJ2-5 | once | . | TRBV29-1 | CSVGAFRVGETQYF | TGCAGCGTTGGTGCTTTCAGGGTCGGAGAGACCCAGTACTTC
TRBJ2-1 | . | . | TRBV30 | CAWSAPGENNEQFF | TGTGCCTGGAGTGCCCCAGGGGAGAACAATGAGCAGTTCTTC
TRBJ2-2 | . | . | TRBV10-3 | CAIRPRQGTGELFF | TGTGCCATCAGGCCTCGGCAGGGCACCGGGGAGCTGTTTTTT
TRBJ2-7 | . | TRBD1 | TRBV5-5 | CASSLGDSSYEQYF | TGTGCCAGCAGCTTGGGGGACAGTTCCTACGAGCAGTACTTC
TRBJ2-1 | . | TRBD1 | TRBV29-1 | CSGGQGPREQFF | TGCAGCGGGGGACAGGGCCCCCGGGAGCAGTTCTTC
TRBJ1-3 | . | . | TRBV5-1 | CASSLDSSGNTIYF | TGCGCCAGCAGCTTAGACAGCTCTGGAAACACCATATATTTT
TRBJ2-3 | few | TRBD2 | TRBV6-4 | CASSDSAGSTDTQYF | TGTGCCAGCAGTGACTCAGCGGGAAGCACAGATACGCAGTATTTT
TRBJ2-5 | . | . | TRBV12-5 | CASGQPRSSRGETQYF | TGTGCTAGTGGCCAACCTAGGTCTAGCCGGGGGGAGACCCAGTACTTC
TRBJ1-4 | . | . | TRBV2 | CASNREYEKLFF | TGTGCCAGCAACAGGGAGTATGAAAAACTGTTTTTT